This is a list of T cell receptor beta chains from one sample in a study of identical twins. TCRdb re-called the 5' RACE reads with MiXCR, one entry per CDR3 protein. The table has some 730,000 distinct CDR3 sequences, about 20% seen once. These data also featured in a second study, about T cells expressing NK-cell markers.

Specimen: PBMCs. The receptors stem from a woman aged 18-29 years in good health. Both conserved end residues are part of each CDR3. The listing skips clone size in some rows; elsewhere it reads once, few, many or a size class.

CDR3 protein: CATRGDGGGEAFF; clone size: .; V gene: TRBV15; J gene: TRBJ1-1; CDR3 length: 13
CDR3 protein: CASSSNRVGGSGELFF; clone size: few; V gene: TRBV12-3/TRBV12-4; J gene: TRBJ2-2; CDR3 length: 16
CDR3 protein: CASSGTGTSYNEQFF; clone size: few; V gene: TRBV5-4; J gene: TRBJ2-1; CDR3 length: 15
CDR3 protein: CASSAGLLLTQYF; clone size: .; V gene: TRBV3-1; J gene: TRBJ2-5; CDR3 length: 13
CDR3 protein: CASSPTMGPSSYNEQFF; clone size: once; V gene: TRBV3-1; J gene: TRBJ2-1; CDR3 length: 17
CDR3 protein: CSAKVTAESSYNEQFF; clone size: .; V gene: TRBV20-1; J gene: TRBJ2-1; CDR3 length: 16
CDR3 protein: CASSSEPGLDMTQYF; clone size: few; V gene: TRBV7-9; J gene: TRBJ2-3; CDR3 length: 15
CDR3 protein: CASSPQLAGPSLSLRGQYF; clone size: .; V gene: TRBV12-1; J gene: TRBJ2-7; CDR3 length: 19
CDR3 protein: CASSYRYSDGNTEAFF; clone size: few; V gene: TRBV6-2/TRBV6-3; J gene: TRBJ1-1; CDR3 length: 16
CDR3 protein: CASSPQESSYEQYF; clone size: few; V gene: TRBV4-3; J gene: TRBJ2-7; CDR3 length: 14
CDR3 protein: CASSPLDSPGTRPWDIQYF; clone size: few; V gene: TRBV3-1; J gene: TRBJ2-4; CDR3 length: 19
CDR3 protein: CSVSSFWETQYF; clone size: .; V gene: TRBV29-1; J gene: TRBJ2-5; CDR3 length: 12
CDR3 protein: CSASRGLDTEAFF; clone size: .; V gene: TRBV20-1; J gene: TRBJ1-1; CDR3 length: 13
CDR3 protein: CSVEDPGYPYEQYF; clone size: few; V gene: TRBV29-1; J gene: TRBJ2-7; CDR3 length: 14
CDR3 protein: CASSLFSEQYF; clone size: few; V gene: TRBV7-9; J gene: TRBJ2-7; CDR3 length: 11
CDR3 protein: CASSLAWSINEKLFF; clone size: few; V gene: TRBV7-8; J gene: TRBJ1-4; CDR3 length: 15
CDR3 protein: CASSGIGSNEQFF; clone size: .; V gene: TRBV5-1; J gene: TRBJ2-1; CDR3 length: 13
CDR3 protein: CASSLWGVSSYEQYF; clone size: .; V gene: TRBV11-2; J gene: TRBJ2-7; CDR3 length: 15
CDR3 protein: CASSFGQGMFYEQYF; clone size: few; V gene: TRBV5-1; J gene: TRBJ2-7; CDR3 length: 15
CDR3 protein: CAISEYSLGVREAFF; clone size: .; V gene: TRBV10-3; J gene: TRBJ1-1; CDR3 length: 15
CDR3 protein: CASSQVPGGPAEAFF; clone size: .; V gene: TRBV3-1; J gene: TRBJ1-1; CDR3 length: 15
CDR3 protein: CSVTGVHQPQHF; clone size: few; V gene: TRBV20-1; J gene: TRBJ1-5; CDR3 length: 12
CDR3 protein: CASSLGQGPYEQYF; clone size: many; V gene: TRBV5-1; J gene: TRBJ2-7; CDR3 length: 14
CDR3 protein: CASSDSGGRDTGELFF; clone size: few; V gene: TRBV9; J gene: TRBJ2-2; CDR3 length: 16
CDR3 protein: CSAKGSRGGEQFF; clone size: many; V gene: TRBV20-1; J gene: TRBJ2-1; CDR3 length: 13
CDR3 protein: CASSHRNGQSKTQYF; clone size: .; V gene: TRBV3-1; J gene: TRBJ2-5; CDR3 length: 15
CDR3 protein: CASSPRLAGTSTDTQYF; clone size: .; V gene: TRBV7-2; J gene: TRBJ2-3; CDR3 length: 17
CDR3 protein: CASSVAASGGYEQYF; clone size: few; V gene: TRBV9; J gene: TRBJ2-7; CDR3 length: 15
CDR3 protein: CSAGTVGPGFNNEQFF; clone size: few; V gene: TRBV20-1; J gene: TRBJ2-1; CDR3 length: 16
CDR3 protein: CASTPYRMAGGTDTQYF; clone size: few; V gene: TRBV12-3/TRBV12-4; J gene: TRBJ2-3; CDR3 length: 17
CDR3 protein: CASSYMASLVNEQFF; clone size: few; V gene: TRBV6-5; J gene: TRBJ2-1; CDR3 length: 15
CDR3 protein: CASSLGGAWGNEQFF; clone size: .; V gene: TRBV14; J gene: TRBJ2-1; CDR3 length: 15
CDR3 protein: CASSLWVTDTQYF; clone size: .; V gene: TRBV7-9; J gene: TRBJ2-3; CDR3 length: 13
CDR3 protein: CSAGRYRERGYNEQFF; clone size: .; V gene: TRBV20-1; J gene: TRBJ2-1; CDR3 length: 16
CDR3 protein: CASSLDRGENIQYF; clone size: few; V gene: TRBV5-1; J gene: TRBJ2-4; CDR3 length: 14
CDR3 protein: CASSTLAGEYNEQFF; clone size: .; V gene: TRBV5-5; J gene: TRBJ2-1; CDR3 length: 15
CDR3 protein: CASSLDRQGNYGYTF; clone size: few; V gene: TRBV5-5; J gene: TRBJ1-2; CDR3 length: 15
CDR3 protein: CASSYSATSGGYQETQYF; clone size: .; V gene: TRBV6-5; J gene: TRBJ2-5; CDR3 length: 18
CDR3 protein: CASRGGQGVYEQYF; clone size: .; V gene: TRBV6-1; J gene: TRBJ2-7; CDR3 length: 14
CDR3 protein: CASSLGGRSTYEQYF; clone size: few; V gene: TRBV7-2; J gene: TRBJ2-7; CDR3 length: 15
CDR3 protein: CASSLAGRETQYF; clone size: many; V gene: TRBV12-3/TRBV12-4; J gene: TRBJ2-5; CDR3 length: 13
CDR3 protein: CSARSGGPMDTQYF; clone size: .; V gene: TRBV20-1; J gene: TRBJ2-3; CDR3 length: 14
CDR3 protein: CSVCKQMQETQYF; clone size: .; V gene: TRBV29-1; J gene: TRBJ2-5; CDR3 length: 13
CDR3 protein: CASSLKEQFF; clone size: many; V gene: TRBV7-9; J gene: TRBJ2-1; CDR3 length: 10
CDR3 protein: CASSVQAVYNEQFF; clone size: few; V gene: TRBV9; J gene: TRBJ2-1; CDR3 length: 14
CDR3 protein: CASSVTQGGLSGYTF; clone size: few; V gene: TRBV9; J gene: TRBJ1-2; CDR3 length: 15
CDR3 protein: CASSPGLSREGYEQYF; clone size: .; V gene: TRBV4-3; J gene: TRBJ2-7; CDR3 length: 16
CDR3 protein: CASSPQTGLDTQYF; clone size: .; V gene: TRBV7-9; J gene: TRBJ2-3; CDR3 length: 14
CDR3 protein: CASLRTGRGYEQYF; clone size: .; V gene: TRBV5-6; J gene: TRBJ2-7; CDR3 length: 14
CDR3 protein: CASGLLPNTEAFF; clone size: few; V gene: TRBV12-5; J gene: TRBJ1-1; CDR3 length: 13
CDR3 protein: CASSLDRGGASDTQYF; clone size: .; V gene: TRBV5-1; J gene: TRBJ2-3; CDR3 length: 16
CDR3 protein: CSAPPPGGLYNEQFF; clone size: .; V gene: TRBV20-1; J gene: TRBJ2-1; CDR3 length: 15
CDR3 protein: CSARAPLVAGGTGELFF; clone size: .; V gene: TRBV20-1; J gene: TRBJ2-2; CDR3 length: 17
CDR3 protein: CASSLVTLDTGELFF; clone size: few; V gene: TRBV5-6; J gene: TRBJ2-2; CDR3 length: 15
CDR3 protein: CASSQLLSRTLTYEQYF; clone size: .; V gene: TRBV4-1; J gene: TRBJ2-7; CDR3 length: 17
CDR3 protein: CASSHSQGMDQPQHF; clone size: few; V gene: TRBV7-9; J gene: TRBJ1-5; CDR3 length: 15
CDR3 protein: CASRSDRGGIQAFF; clone size: .; V gene: TRBV7-2; J gene: TRBJ1-1; CDR3 length: 14
CDR3 protein: CASSLGGLTMPLEQYF; clone size: few; V gene: TRBV7-8; J gene: TRBJ2-7; CDR3 length: 16